The present T cell receptor beta chain was sequenced within a study of T cells after somatic rescue of genetic block. Using immunoSEQ multiplex PCR, the repertoire was profiled, and TCRdb retains in-frame clones only, with some absent. The data contain around 100,000 clones, about nine tenths of them singletons. This CDR3 region has 17 residues. Germline-derived CDR1 and CDR2 are ENHRY and SYGVKD. With 3 bases clipped from V and 3 bases from J, the junction kept 11 bases outside the gene matches. The chain employs TRBV10-3 and TRBJ1-5; TRBD1 matches 7 bases. The sequence was obtained from a woman between 18 and 29 years old. Material for sequencing was peripheral blood mononuclear cells (PBMCs). The CDR3, as DNA: TGTGCCATCAGTGATGTTAACAGGGGATATTACAATCAGCCCCAGCATTTT. The encoded protein is CAISDVNRGYYNQPQHF.